This record covers a single T cell receptor (beta chain). Sequenced by immunoSEQ multiplex PCR; TCRdb stores in-frame clones only, minus some. The table has roughly 190,000 clones, about 93% seen once. The data belong to a study of blood T cell repertoires in COVID-19. J was trimmed by 1 base and V by 6 bases; bases with no gene match: 5. This CDR3 contains 14 residues. Per the germline V gene, CDR1 is SGHRS and CDR2 is YFSETQ. The clonotype was recovered from a man younger than 40 with COVID-19, enrolled during active disease. The rearrangement links TRBV5-1 to TRBJ1-2, with 8 bases identical to TRBD1. The source material was peripheral blood. Here the CDR3 DNA reads TGCGCCAGCACCCTGGACAGGGATAACTATGGCTACACCTTC. It specifies CASTLDRDNYGYTF.